This is a list of T cell receptor beta chains from one sample in a study of blood T cell repertoires in COVID-19. The data were produced by immunoSEQ multiplex PCR, yet TCRdb's version contains in-frame clones alone and is incomplete. The sample has over 150,000 clones, about 73% seen once. The sample was peripheral blood. The receptors stem from an elderly man with acute or convalescent COVID-19. Both conserved end residues are trimmed from each CDR3. The order of the fields is J gene, V gene, CDR3 protein.

J: TRBJ2-1; V: TRBV2; CDR3: ASSSGTSGYDEQF
J: TRBJ1-2; V: TRBV2; CDR3: ASTKDMTGDGYT
J: TRBJ1-2; V: TRBV12-5; CDR3: ASGLDRQGPLNYGYT
J: TRBJ2-3; V: TRBV27; CDR3: ASSYSSGRSTDTQY
J: TRBJ1-5; V: TRBV9; CDR3: ASSVAPDLNQPQH
J: TRBJ2-3; V: TRBV5-1; CDR3: ASNWGQGTLTQY
J: TRBJ1-2; V: TRBV5-1; CDR3: ASSLGGGSTNYGYT
J: TRBJ1-2; V: TRBV18; CDR3: ASSPQSGGDYGYT
J: TRBJ2-1; V: TRBV15; CDR3: ATSRDVGGGRYNEQF
J: TRBJ2-1; V: TRBV6-4; CDR3: ASSDWGVRNNEQF
J: TRBJ1-3; V: TRBV18; CDR3: ASSHMEGAAGNTIY